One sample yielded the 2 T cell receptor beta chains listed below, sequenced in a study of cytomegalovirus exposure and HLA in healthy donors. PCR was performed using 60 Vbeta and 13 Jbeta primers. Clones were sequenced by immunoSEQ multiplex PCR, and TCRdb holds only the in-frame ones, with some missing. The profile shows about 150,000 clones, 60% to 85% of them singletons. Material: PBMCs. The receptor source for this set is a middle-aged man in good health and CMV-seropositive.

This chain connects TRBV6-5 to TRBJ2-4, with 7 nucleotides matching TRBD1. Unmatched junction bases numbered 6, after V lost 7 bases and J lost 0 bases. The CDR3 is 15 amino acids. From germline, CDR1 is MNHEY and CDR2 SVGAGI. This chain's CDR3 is CASNTRDRAKNIQYF. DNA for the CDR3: TGTGCCAGCAACACCCGGGACAGAGCCAAAAACATTCAGTACTTC.

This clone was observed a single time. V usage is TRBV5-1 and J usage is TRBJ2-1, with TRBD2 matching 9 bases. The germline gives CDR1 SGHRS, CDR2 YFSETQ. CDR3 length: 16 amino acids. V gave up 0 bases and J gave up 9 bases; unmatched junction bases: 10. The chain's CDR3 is CASSLAGGLASGEQFF. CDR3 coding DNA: TGCGCCAGCAGCTTGGCAGGAGGACTAGCGTCGGGTGAGCAGTTCTTC.